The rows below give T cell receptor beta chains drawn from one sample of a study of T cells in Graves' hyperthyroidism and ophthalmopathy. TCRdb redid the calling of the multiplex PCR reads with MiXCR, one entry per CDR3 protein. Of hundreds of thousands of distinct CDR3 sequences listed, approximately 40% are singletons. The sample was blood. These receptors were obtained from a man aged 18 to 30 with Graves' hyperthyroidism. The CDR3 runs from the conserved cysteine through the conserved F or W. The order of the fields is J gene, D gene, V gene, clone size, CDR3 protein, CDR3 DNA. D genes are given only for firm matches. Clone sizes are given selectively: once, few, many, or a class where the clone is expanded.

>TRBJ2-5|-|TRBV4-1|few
CASSQESGLQETQYF
TGCGCCAGCAGCCAAGAGTCAGGACTCCAAGAGACCCAGTACTTC
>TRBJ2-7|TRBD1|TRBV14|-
CASSRCTGDGQYF
TGTGCCAGCAGCCGATGTACAGGGGACGGGCAGTACTTC
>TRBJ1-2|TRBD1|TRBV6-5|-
CASSEQGIGGYTF
TGTGCCAGCAGCGAACAGGGGATCGGTGGCTACACCTTC
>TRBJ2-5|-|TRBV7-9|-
CASSLVRAGGAVTQYF
TGTGCCAGCAGCTTAGTGAGGGCAGGGGGGGCTGTGACCCAGTACTTC
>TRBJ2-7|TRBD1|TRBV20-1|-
CSARKGALGEQYF
TGCAGTGCTAGAAAGGGGGCCCTGGGAGAGCAGTACTTC
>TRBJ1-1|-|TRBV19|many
CASSIVGVPEAFF
TGTGCCAGTAGTATCGTAGGGGTCCCTGAAGCTTTCTTT
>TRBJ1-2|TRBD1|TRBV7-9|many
CASSLASDRAGTF
TGTGCCAGCAGCTTAGCTTCCGACAGGGCAGGCACCTTC
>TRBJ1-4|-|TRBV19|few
CASSIIDSANEKLFF
TGTGCCAGTAGTATAATTGACAGCGCTAATGAAAAACTGTTTTTT
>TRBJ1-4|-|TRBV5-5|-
CASSFTAGEKLFF
TGTGCCAGCAGCTTCACCGCGGGTGAAAAACTGTTTTTT
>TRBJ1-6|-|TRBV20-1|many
CSARDPALALHF
TGCAGTGCTAGAGATCCTGCACTGGCCCTCCACTTT
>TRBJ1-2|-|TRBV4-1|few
CASSQEAQGYGYTF
TGCGCCAGCAGCCAAGAGGCTCAGGGGTATGGCTACACCTTC
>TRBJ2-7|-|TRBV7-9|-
CASSFTWRGTGLGEQYF
TGTGCCAGCAGCTTTACTTGGAGGGGGACGGGACTTGGCGAGCAGTACTTC
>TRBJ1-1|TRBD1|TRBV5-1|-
CASSSGTESTGKAFF
TGCGCCAGCAGCTCTGGGACAGAGTCTACTGGAAAAGCTTTCTTT
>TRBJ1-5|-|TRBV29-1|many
CSVELGRGGNQPQHF
TGCAGCGTTGAGTTAGGCAGGGGAGGGAATCAGCCCCAGCATTTT
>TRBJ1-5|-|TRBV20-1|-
CSAALGGSNQPQHF
TGCAGTGCCGCTTTAGGAGGCAGCAATCAGCCCCAGCATTTT
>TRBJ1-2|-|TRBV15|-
CATSSLRGAGYTF
TGTGCCACCAGCAGCTTGAGGGGGGCCGGCTACACCTTC
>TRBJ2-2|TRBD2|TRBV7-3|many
CASSLRDVRLAGDTGELFF
TGTGCCAGCAGCTTGCGCGACGTTCGACTAGCGGGAGACACCGGGGAGCTGTTTTTT
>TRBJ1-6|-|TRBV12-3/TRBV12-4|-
CASSSNAKRNSPLHF
TGTGCCAGCAGTTCGAACGCAAAGAGGAATTCACCCCTCCACTTT
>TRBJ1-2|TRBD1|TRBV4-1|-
CASSQDRDFDYGYTF
TGCGCCAGCAGCCAGGACAGGGATTTCGACTATGGCTACACCTTC
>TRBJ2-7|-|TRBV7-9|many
CASGRLDEQYF
TGTGCCAGCGGGAGGCTAGACGAGCAGTACTTC
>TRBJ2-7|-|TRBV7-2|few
CASSLNGIREQYF
TGTGCCAGCAGCTTGAATGGGATTCGGGAGCAGTACTTC
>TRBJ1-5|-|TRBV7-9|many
CASSLHGNSNQPQHF
TGTGCCAGCAGCTTGCACGGGAATAGCAATCAGCCCCAGCATTTT
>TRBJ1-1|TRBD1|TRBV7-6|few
CASSKTGAYLNTEAFF
TGTGCCAGCAGCAAGACAGGGGCCTATTTGAACACTGAAGCTTTCTTT
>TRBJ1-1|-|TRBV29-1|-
CSMGVGTEAFF
TGCAGCATGGGGGTTGGCACTGAAGCTTTCTTT
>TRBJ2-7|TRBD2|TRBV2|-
CASERGEQYF
TGTGCCAGCGAGCGGGGCGAGCAGTACTTC
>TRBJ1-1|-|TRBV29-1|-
CSATNSGGRFTEAFF
TGCAGCGCTACGAACTCTGGGGGAAGGTTCACTGAAGCTTTCTTT
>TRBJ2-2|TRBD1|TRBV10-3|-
CAISYPGQGSGELFF
TGTGCCATCAGCTATCCGGGACAGGGGTCCGGGGAGCTGTTTTTT
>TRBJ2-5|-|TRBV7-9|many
CASGQIGETQYF
TGTGCCAGCGGGCAGATCGGGGAGACCCAGTACTTC
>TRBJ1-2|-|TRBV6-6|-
CASSEPQSGDSPGYTF
TGTGCCAGCAGTGAACCCCAAAGCGGAGACAGCCCCGGCTACACCTTC
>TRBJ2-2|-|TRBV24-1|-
CATSLGAGNTGELFF
TGTGCCACCAGTTTAGGGGCAGGGAACACCGGGGAGCTGTTTTTT
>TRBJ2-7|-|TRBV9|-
CASRTSNRDEQYF
TGTGCCAGCAGAACGTCCAACCGGGACGAGCAGTACTTC
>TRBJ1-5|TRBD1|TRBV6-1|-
CASSDRGEQPQHF
TGTGCCAGCAGTGACAGGGGGGAACAGCCCCAGCATTTT
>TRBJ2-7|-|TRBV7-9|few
CASSLSYRADEQYF
TGTGCCAGCAGCTTATCATACAGGGCAGACGAGCAGTACTTC
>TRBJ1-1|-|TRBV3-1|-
CASSQDRGEYEAFF
TGTGCCAGCAGCCAAGATCGCGGGGAGTATGAAGCTTTCTTT
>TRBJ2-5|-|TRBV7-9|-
CASSISGTSEETQYF
TGTGCCAGCAGCATCTCCGGGACGTCCGAAGAGACCCAGTACTTC
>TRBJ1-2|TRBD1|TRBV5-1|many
CASSLMGTGEGYTF
TGCGCCAGCAGCTTGATGGGGACAGGCGAAGGCTACACCTTC
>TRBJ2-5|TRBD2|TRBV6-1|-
CASLAGGWEETQYF
TGTGCCTCCCTAGCGGGAGGATGGGAAGAGACCCAGTACTTC
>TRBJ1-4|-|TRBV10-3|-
CAISESGRGEKLFF
TGTGCCATCAGTGAGTCGGGGAGAGGGGAAAAACTGTTTTTT
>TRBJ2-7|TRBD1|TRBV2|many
CASRGQGLYEQYF
TGTGCCAGTAGGGGACAGGGCCTCTACGAGCAGTACTTC
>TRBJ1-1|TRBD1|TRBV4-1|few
CASSQGWDREAFF
TGTGCCAGCAGCCAAGGATGGGACAGGGAAGCTTTCTTT
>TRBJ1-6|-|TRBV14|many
CASSQGHGLNSPLHF
TGTGCCAGCAGCCAAGGTCACGGTCTGAATTCACCCCTCCACTTT
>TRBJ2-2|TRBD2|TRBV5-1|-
CASSSSLAGVAGELFF
TGCGCCAGCAGCTCTTCCCTAGCGGGAGTTGCCGGGGAGCTGTTTTTT
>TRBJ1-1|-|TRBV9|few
CASSFRGRAFF
TGTGCCAGCAGCTTTCGGGGGCGAGCTTTCTTT
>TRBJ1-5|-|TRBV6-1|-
CASSKELQGPSNQPQHF
TGTGCCAGCAGTAAGGAACTTCAGGGTCCTAGCAATCAGCCCCAGCATTTT
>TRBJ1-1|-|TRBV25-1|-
CASSLIGTHTEAFF
TGTGCCAGCAGTTTAATCGGGACACATACTGAAGCTTTCTTT
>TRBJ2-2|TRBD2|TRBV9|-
CASSVPLATEELFF
TGTGCCAGCAGCGTTCCACTAGCGACCGAGGAGCTGTTTTTT
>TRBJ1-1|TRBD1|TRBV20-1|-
CSARRQGADTEAFF
TGCAGTGCTAGAAGACAGGGGGCGGACACTGAAGCTTTCTTT
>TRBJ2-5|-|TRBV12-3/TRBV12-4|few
CASSLGVLGSQTQYF
TGTGCCAGCAGTTTGGGGGTTTTGGGCTCTCAAACCCAGTACTTC
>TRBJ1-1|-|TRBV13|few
CASSLATAGEAFF
TGTGCCAGCAGCTTAGCAACCGCAGGTGAAGCTTTCTTT
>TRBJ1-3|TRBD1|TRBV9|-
CASSVRGSRQGEGNTIYF
TGTGCCAGCAGCGTAAGGGGATCAAGACAGGGGGAAGGAAACACCATATATTTT
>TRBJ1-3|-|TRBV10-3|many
CATKAGILRAGNTIYF
TGTGCCACCAAAGCAGGGATCCTGAGGGCTGGAAACACCATATATTTT
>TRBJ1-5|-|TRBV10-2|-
CASSESADSNQPQHF
TGCGCCAGCAGTGAGTCGGCGGATAGCAATCAGCCCCAGCATTTT
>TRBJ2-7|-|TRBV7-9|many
CASSRPAYEQYF
TGTGCCAGCAGCCGACCAGCCTACGAGCAGTACTTC
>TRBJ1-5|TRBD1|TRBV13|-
CASSLAGQLRNQPQHF
TGTGCCAGCAGTTTAGCGGGACAGCTGAGAAATCAGCCCCAGCATTTT
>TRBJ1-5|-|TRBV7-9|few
CASSLGSGESGNQPQHF
TGTGCCAGCAGCTTAGGGTCAGGGGAGAGTGGCAATCAGCCCCAGCATTTT
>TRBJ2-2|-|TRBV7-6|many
CASAESEDRSTGELFF
TGTGCCAGCGCTGAGAGCGAGGATCGTAGTACCGGGGAGCTGTTTTTT
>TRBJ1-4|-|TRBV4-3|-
CASSPEWRMEKLFF
TGCGCCAGCAGCCCGGAGTGGCGGATGGAAAAACTGTTTTTT
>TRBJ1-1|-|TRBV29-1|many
CSAGDLNTEAFF
TGCAGCGCCGGAGATTTGAACACTGAAGCTTTCTTT
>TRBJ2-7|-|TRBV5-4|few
CATGDGSYEQYF
TGTGCCACAGGGGACGGAAGCTACGAGCAGTACTTC
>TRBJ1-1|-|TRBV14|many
CASSQGTNTEAFF
TGTGCCAGCAGCCAGGGAACGAACACTGAAGCTTTCTTT